What follows are 8 T cell receptor beta chains derived from one specimen sequenced in a study of CD8 T cells in Susac syndrome. Random hexamers primed reverse transcription of about 0.5 to 1 ug RNA. TCRdb reanalysed the immunoSEQ multiplex PCR reads using MiXCR and keeps one entry per CDR3 protein. The sample records 200,000 or so distinct CDR3 sequences, around 90% being singletons. Input material: CD8+ T cells from PBMCs. These TCRs come from a human donor with multiple sclerosis.

The rearrangement uses TRBV6-5 and TRBJ2-3; D is possibly TRBD1 (6 bases). Trimming cost V 5 bases and J 0 bases, with 12 bases left between them. The CDR3 spans 15 residues. Germline lookup yields CDR1 MNHEY and CDR2 SVGAGI. The CDR3 loop reads CASSDGTSSTDTQYF. The DNA of the CDR3 is TGTGCCAGCAGTGACGGGACATCGAGCACAGATACGCAGTATTTT.

In this sample, this clonotype turned up once. The CDR3 spells CAWSGSPGELFF. The CDR3 DNA sequence: TGTGCCTGGAGTGGAAGTCCCGGGGAGCTGTTTTTT. This chain links TRBV30 with TRBJ2-2, with D unresolved. Germline loops: CDR1 GTSNPN, CDR2 SVGIG (reference sequence). Trimming pared 1 base from V and 6 bases from J, leaving 6 bases between. The CDR3 contains 12 residues.

CDR3 region: CASSQVGGSSEQYF. CDR3 coding DNA: TGCGCCAGCAGCCAAGTGGGCGGGAGTTCCGAGCAGTACTTC. The chain carries TRBV4-3 and TRBJ2-7, with 7 bases that match TRBD2. The germline gives CDR1 LGHNA, CDR2 YSLEER. Losses at the gene ends were 1 base for V and 6 bases for J; bases not matched to a gene: 6. CDR3 length equals 14 residues.

V and J are TRBV7-8 and TRBJ2-7; perhaps TRBD2 as D (5 bases). V lost 3 bases to trimming and J lost 1 base, with 10 bases between them. The CDR3 is 14 amino acids. Germline V lookup: CDR1 SGHVS, CDR2 FQNEAQ. The CDR3 region has the DNA TGTGCCAGCAGCTTCCGGCCGGGGTCCTACGAGCAGTACTTC. Amino acids: CASSFRPGSYEQYF.

This chain connects TRBV4-3 to TRBJ2-6; TRBD2 matches 10 bases. CDR1 is LGHNA, CDR2 YSLEER, per germline. V trimming: 4 bases; J trimming: 2 bases; junction bases outside the gene matches: 2. This CDR3 is built from 16 residues. CDR3 coding DNA: TGCGCCAGCAGCCTAGGGACTAGCGCTGGGGCCAACGTCCTGACTTTC. It encodes CASSLGTSAGANVLTF.

The chain has TRBV13 and TRBJ2-2; 11 bases agree with TRBD2. Per germline, CDR1 PRHDT and CDR2 FYEKMQ (reference sequence). J was trimmed by 6 bases and V by 0 bases; bases with no gene match: 0. This CDR3 spans 15 amino acids. CDR3 DNA sequence: TGTGCCAGCAGCTTAGGGACTAGCGGGGCCGGGGAGCTGTTTTTT. This sequence encodes CASSLGTSGAGELFF.

V and J are TRBV7-9 and TRBJ2-7; TRBD1 aligns across 9 bases. The CDR3 has 13 amino acids. Germline CDR1 SEHNR, CDR2 FQNEAQ (reference sequence). V shed 5 bases, J shed 7 bases, and the junction held 6 bases outside the gene matches. The CDR3 sequence: CASSDPTGGEQYF. CDR3 nucleotide sequence: TGTGCCAGCAGCGACCCGACAGGGGGAGAGCAGTACTTC. Drawing the rest from reference TRBV7-9 and TRBJ2-7, the complete variable domain is DTGVSQNPRHKITKRGQNVTFRCDPISEHNRLYWYRQTLGQGPEFLTYFQNEAQLEKSRLLSDRFSAERPKGSFSTLEIQRTEQGDSAMYLCASSDPTGGEQYFGPGTRLTVT.

The chain couples TRBV6-5 to TRBJ2-7; D call uncertain. The CDR3 spans 13 residues. Germline CDR1 is MNHEY and CDR2 is SVGAGI. V lost 0 bases to trimming and J lost 6 bases, with 9 bases between them. CDR3 nucleotide sequence: TGTGCCAGCAGTTACTCGATTAAGGCCGAGCAGTACTTC. Protein: CASSYSIKAEQYF.